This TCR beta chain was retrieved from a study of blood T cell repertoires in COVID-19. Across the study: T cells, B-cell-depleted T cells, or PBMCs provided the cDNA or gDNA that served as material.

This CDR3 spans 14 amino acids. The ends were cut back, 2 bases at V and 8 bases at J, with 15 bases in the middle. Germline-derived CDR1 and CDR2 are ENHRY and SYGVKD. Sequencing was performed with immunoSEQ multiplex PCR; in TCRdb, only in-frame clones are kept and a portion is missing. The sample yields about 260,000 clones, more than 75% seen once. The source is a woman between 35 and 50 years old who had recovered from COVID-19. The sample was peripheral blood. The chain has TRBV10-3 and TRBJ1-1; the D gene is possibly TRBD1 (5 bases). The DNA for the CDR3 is TGTGCCATCAGTGAGACAGGTCTTAAGGTGGAAGCTTTCTTT. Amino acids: CAISETGLKVEAFF.